Below are 15 T cell receptor beta chains sequenced from a single sample in a study of T-cell reconstitution after alpha-beta-depleted transplantation in children. Preparation of the TCRbeta library was carried out with unique molecular identifiers. TCRdb ran MiXCR on the PCR reads and lists one entry per CDR3 protein. This sample has about 980,000 distinct CDR3 sequences, with under 30% found just once. The input for sequencing was PBMCs, mostly from graft donor cells, taken 360 days after TCRalphabeta/CD19-depleted stem cell transplant. Receptor source: a boy under two years old who had a stem cell transplant for SCID, so the T cells may come from the graft donor.

This chain connects TRBV11-2 to TRBJ2-1; 7 nucleotides line up with TRBD1. The CDR3 length is 12 residues. Losses at the gene ends were 6 bases for V and 8 bases for J; bases not matched to a gene: 4. Germline V gene sequence: CDR1 SGHAT, CDR2 FQNNGV. CDR3 protein: CASRGGQDEQFF. The CDR3 DNA is TGTGCCAGCAGAGGGGGCCAGGATGAGCAGTTCTTC.

This clonotype was picked up a small number of times. Written as DNA, the CDR3 is TGTGCCAGCAGTTTAGGGAGCCCCAAAGAGACCCAGTACTTC. Translated, it gives CASSLGSPKETQYF. The V and J genes are TRBV12-3 or TRBV12-4 and TRBJ2-5; D remains unclear. The V end was cut by 1 base, the J end by 3 bases, with 9 bases between. This CDR3 has 14 residues.

Only a few counts were recorded for this clonotype. The V and J genes are TRBV12-3 or TRBV12-4 and TRBJ1-3; the D gene is possibly TRBD1 (6 bases). The ends were cut back, 1 base at V and 0 bases at J, with 10 bases in the middle. The CDR3 covers 16 residues. The CDR3 protein is CASSLGRQDSGNTIYF. The CDR3 coding sequence is TGTGCCAGCAGTTTAGGGCGACAGGACTCTGGAAACACCATATATTTT.

CDR3 protein: CASSFTGTGNNEQFF. CDR3 in DNA: TGCGCCAGCAGCTTCACCGGGACAGGGAACAATGAGCAGTTCTTC. V and J are TRBV5-1 and TRBJ2-1, with 9 bases fitting TRBD1. This CDR3 contains 15 residues. V lost 2 bases and J lost 5; bases outside the gene matches: 5. Germline lookup yields CDR1 SGHRS and CDR2 YFSETQ.

This clonotype was detected only a few times. The J gene is TRBJ2-7, the V gene TRBV4-2; 9 bases align to TRBD1. The CDR3 is made up of 15 amino acids. CDR1 and CDR2 from the germline V gene are LGHNA and YNFKEQ. After removal of 4 bases from V and 2 bases from J, the junction contained 6 bases not matched to a gene. The CDR3 loop reads CASSLLDRGTYEQYF. In nucleotides, the CDR3 is TGTGCCAGCAGCCTCTTGGACAGGGGAACCTACGAGCAGTACTTC.

This clonotype was seen a handful of times. This chain joins TRBV12-3 or TRBV12-4 and TRBJ1-3; D ambiguous. The V end lost 6 bases, the J end lost 3 bases, and 12 bases lay between the germline ends. The CDR3 loop spans 14 amino acids. CDR3 coding DNA: TGTGCCAGCAGGCCAACAGACCTTGGAAACACCATATATTTT. Its translation: CASRPTDLGNTIYF.

The sample holds a few counts of this clonotype. The V and J genes are TRBV6-2 or TRBV6-3 and TRBJ2-2; D is possibly TRBD2 (5 bases). This CDR3 has 15 residues. With 7 bases removed from V and 1 base from J, the gap between germline ends came to 13 bases. The germline V gene has CDR1 MNHEY and CDR2 SVGEGT. The CDR3 coding sequence is TGTGCCAGCAAACGTCGGGCGGGGAACACCGGGGAGCTGTTTTTT. This sequence encodes CASKRRAGNTGELFF.

This clonotype turned up a few times. The chain recombines TRBV3-1 with TRBJ2-7, with 10 bases fitting TRBD2. The V gene end was trimmed by 5 bases and the J gene end by 2 bases; junction bases not matched to a gene: 3. In germline, CDR1 is LGHDT, CDR2 YNNKEL (reference sequence). CDR3 length: 14 amino acids. The CDR3 DNA is TGTGCCAGCAGCGACGGACTAGCGGCCTACGAGCAGTACTTC. Protein sequence: CASSDGLAAYEQYF.

V usage is TRBV20-1 and J usage is TRBJ1-5, with a tentative D call TRBD1 (6 bases). Germline CDR1 DFQATT, CDR2 SNEGSKA (reference sequence). CDR3 length: 15 amino acids. Trimming removed 4 bases from V and 1 base from J, with 14 bases in between. CDR3 loop: CSAIEWGLSNQPQHF. Here the CDR3 DNA reads TGCAGTGCTATCGAGTGGGGGCTCAGCAATCAGCCCCAGCATTTT.

The J gene is TRBJ2-2, the V gene TRBV20-1, with a weak D call TRBD2 (6 bases). The CDR3 totals 16 residues. CDR1 is DFQATT, CDR2 SNEGSKA, per germline (reference sequence). The V and J ends lost 5 bases and 4 bases respectively, with 20 bases between them. The CDR3 is CSAPDQAGRGTGELFF. CDR3 coding DNA: TGCAGTGCTCCTGACCAAGCGGGTCGGGGCACCGGGGAGCTGTTTTTT.

This clonotype has ten or more counts. This chain joins TRBV6-2 or TRBV6-3 and TRBJ2-2; no reliable D call. Trimming took off 8 bases at V and 3 bases at J, with 10 bases between the two ends. The CDR3 covers 13 residues. Germline V gene sequence: CDR1 MNHEY, CDR2 SVGEGT. The CDR3 DNA follows: TGTGCCAGCGGCCTGTCCCACACCGGGGAGCTGTTTTTT. It yields the protein CASGLSHTGELFF.

This chain uses TRBV6-6 with TRBJ2-7; a possible D gene is TRBD1 (6 bases). CDR3 length: 13 residues. Germline CDR1 reads MNHNY; CDR2 reads SVGAGI (reference sequence). Trimming shortened V by 7 bases and J by 4 bases, and 14 bases separated the two germline ends. The CDR3 loop is CASTRQDKYEQYF. In DNA form, the CDR3 reads TGTGCCAGCACCCGACAGGACAAGTACGAGCAGTACTTC.

The chain joins TRBV5-1 to TRBJ1-1, with D perhaps matching TRBD1 (6 bases). There are 14 residues in the CDR3. V was clipped by 2 bases and J by 3 bases, with 11 bases between them. Germline V lookup: CDR1 SGHRS, CDR2 YFSETQ. In DNA form, the CDR3 reads TGCGCCAGCAGCTTAACAGCAGGGGACACTGAAGCTTTCTTT. Translated: CASSLTAGDTEAFF.

The V and J genes are TRBV4-1 and TRBJ2-1; 7 bases agree with TRBD1. The CDR3 extends over 14 amino acids. Germline loops: CDR1 MGHRA, CDR2 YSYEKL. With V trimmed by 7 bases and J by 3 bases, 6 bases remained unmatched. CDR3 in amino acids: CASMGDRSYNEQFF. The DNA of the CDR3 is TGCGCCAGCATGGGGGACAGAAGCTACAATGAGCAGTTCTTC.

This clonotype was detected only a few times. The chain couples TRBV12-3 or TRBV12-4 to TRBJ2-1; D is unclear. The CDR3 has 15 residues. V shed 2 bases and J shed 6 bases, with 14 bases lying between them. The CDR3 DNA sequence: TGTGCCAGCAGTTTATCGGGTAGGAGCGCCAATGAGCAGTTCTTC. It translates to CASSLSGRSANEQFF.